This paragraph covers one T cell receptor beta chain sequence. This sample is drawn from a study of blood T cell repertoires in COVID-19. Whole-study context: Collection of acute and convalescent COVID-19 samples took place in the United States, Italy and Spain.

Profiling relied on immunoSEQ multiplex PCR, and the TCRdb table lists in-frame clones only, not all of them. This sample has hundreds of thousands of clones, with more than 70% found just once. The specimen sequenced was peripheral blood. The receptor was derived from a woman aged 45 to 65 who had recovered from COVID-19.

The chain's CDR3 is CASRGTSTDTQYF. The DNA of the CDR3 is TGTGCCAGCAGGGGGACTAGTACAGATACGCAGTATTTT. The genes are TRBV9 and TRBJ2-3, with 8 nucleotides matching TRBD2. The CDR3 contains 13 residues. Looked up from germline, CDR1 is SGDLS and CDR2 is YYNGEE. Unmatched junction bases numbered 2, after V lost 5 bases and J lost 3 bases.